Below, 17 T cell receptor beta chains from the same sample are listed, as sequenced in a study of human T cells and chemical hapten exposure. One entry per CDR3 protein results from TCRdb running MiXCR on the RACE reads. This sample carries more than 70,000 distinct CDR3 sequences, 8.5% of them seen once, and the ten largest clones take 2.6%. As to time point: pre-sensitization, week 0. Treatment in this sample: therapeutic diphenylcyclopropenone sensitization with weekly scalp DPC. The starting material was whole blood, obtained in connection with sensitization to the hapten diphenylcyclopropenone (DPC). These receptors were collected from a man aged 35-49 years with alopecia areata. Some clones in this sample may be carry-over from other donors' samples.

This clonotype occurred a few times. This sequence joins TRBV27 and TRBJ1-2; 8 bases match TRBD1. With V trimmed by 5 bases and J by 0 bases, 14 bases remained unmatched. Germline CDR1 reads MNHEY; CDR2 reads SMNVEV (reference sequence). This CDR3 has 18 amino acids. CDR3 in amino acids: CASSRDRTLTHANYGYTF. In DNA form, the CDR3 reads TGTGCCAGCAGTCGGGACAGGACCTTAACCCACGCTAACTATGGCTACACCTTC.

CDR3 sequence: CSPRAQSSTDTQYF. DNA of the CDR3: TGCAGTCCGAGGGCCCAGTCTAGCACAGATACGCAGTATTTT. The chain combines TRBV20-1 with TRBJ2-3; weak D call: TRBD2 (5 bases). Looked up from germline, CDR1 is DFQATT and CDR2 is SNEGSKA (reference sequence). This CDR3 is built from 14 residues. Trimming shortened V by 8 bases and J by 0 bases, and 15 bases separated the two germline ends.

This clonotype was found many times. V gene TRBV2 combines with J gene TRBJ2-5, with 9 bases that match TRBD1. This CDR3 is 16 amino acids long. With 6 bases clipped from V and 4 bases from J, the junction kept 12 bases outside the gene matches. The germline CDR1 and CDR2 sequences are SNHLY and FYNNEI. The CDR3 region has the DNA TGTGCCAGCAGCTGGATGGGACAGGGTGGGCGAGAGACCCAGTACTTC. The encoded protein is CASSWMGQGGRETQYF.

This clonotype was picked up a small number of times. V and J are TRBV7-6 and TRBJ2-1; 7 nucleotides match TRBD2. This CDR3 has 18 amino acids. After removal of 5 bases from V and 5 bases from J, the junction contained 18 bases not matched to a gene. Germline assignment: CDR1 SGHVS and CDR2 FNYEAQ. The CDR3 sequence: CASSGEGWALAPHNEQFF. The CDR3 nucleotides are TGTGCCAGCAGCGGAGAGGGGTGGGCACTAGCGCCTCACAATGAGCAGTTCTTC.

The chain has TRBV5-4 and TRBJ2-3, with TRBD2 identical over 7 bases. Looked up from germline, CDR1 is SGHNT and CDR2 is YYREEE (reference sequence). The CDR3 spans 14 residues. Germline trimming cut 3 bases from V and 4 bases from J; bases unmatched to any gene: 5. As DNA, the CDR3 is TGTGCCAGCAGCTCGCTAGCGGCGGCAGATACGCAGTATTTT. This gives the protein CASSSLAAADTQYF.

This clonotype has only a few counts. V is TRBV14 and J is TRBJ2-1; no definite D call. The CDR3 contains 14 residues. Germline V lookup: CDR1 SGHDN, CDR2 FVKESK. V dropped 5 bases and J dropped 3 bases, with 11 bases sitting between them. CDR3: CASSYEDVYNEQFF. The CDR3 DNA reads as TGTGCCAGCAGCTACGAGGACGTCTACAATGAGCAGTTCTTC.

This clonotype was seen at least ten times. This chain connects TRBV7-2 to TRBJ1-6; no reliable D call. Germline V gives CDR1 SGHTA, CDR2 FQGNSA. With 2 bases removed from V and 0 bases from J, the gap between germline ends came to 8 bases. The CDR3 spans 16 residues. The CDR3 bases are TGTGCCAGCAGCTTAAGGGCTAACTCCTATAATTCACCCCTCCACTTT. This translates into CASSLRANSYNSPLHF.

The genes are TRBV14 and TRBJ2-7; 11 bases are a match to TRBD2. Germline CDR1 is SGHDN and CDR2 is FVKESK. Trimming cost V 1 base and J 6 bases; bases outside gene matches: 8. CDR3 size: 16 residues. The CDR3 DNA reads TGTGCCAGCAGCCAAGTGGCTAGCGGGAGGATGAGCGAGCAGTACTTC. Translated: CASSQVASGRMSEQYF.

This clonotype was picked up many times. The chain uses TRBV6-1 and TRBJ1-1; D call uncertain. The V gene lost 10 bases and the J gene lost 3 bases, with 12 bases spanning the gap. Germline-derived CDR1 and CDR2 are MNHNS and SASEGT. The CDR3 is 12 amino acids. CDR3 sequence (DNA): TGTGCCACCATGCTTAGCGACACTGAAGCTTTCTTT. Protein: CATMLSDTEAFF.

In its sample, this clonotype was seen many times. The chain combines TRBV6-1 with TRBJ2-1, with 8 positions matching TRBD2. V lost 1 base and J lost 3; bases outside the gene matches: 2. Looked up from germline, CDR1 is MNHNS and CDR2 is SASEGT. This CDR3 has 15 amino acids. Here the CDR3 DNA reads TGTGCCAGCAGTGAAGAGGCGGGAGGCTACAATGAGCAGTTCTTC. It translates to CASSEEAGGYNEQFF.

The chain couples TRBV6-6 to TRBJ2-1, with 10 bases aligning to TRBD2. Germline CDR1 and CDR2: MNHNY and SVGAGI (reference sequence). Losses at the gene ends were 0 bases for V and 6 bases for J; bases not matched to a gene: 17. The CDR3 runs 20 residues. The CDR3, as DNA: TGTGCCAGCAGTTACTCGCGCGGGAGCGAGCTAGCGGGAGCGAGCAATGAGCAGTTCTTC. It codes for CASSYSRGSELAGASNEQFF.

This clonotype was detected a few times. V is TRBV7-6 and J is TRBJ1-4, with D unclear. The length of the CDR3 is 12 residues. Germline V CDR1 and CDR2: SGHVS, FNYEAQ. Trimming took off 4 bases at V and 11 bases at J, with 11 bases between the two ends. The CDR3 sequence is CASSSGEWKLFF. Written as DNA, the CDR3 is TGTGCCAGCAGCTCCGGGGAGTGGAAACTGTTTTTT.

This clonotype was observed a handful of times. The CDR3 is CASGDSSSYEQYV. The CDR3 bases are TGTGCCAGCGGGGACAGTAGCTCCTACGAGCAGTACGTC. The gene calls are TRBV7-9 and TRBJ2-7, with 7 bases matching TRBD1. V gave up 8 bases and J gave up 0 bases; unmatched junction bases: 4. The germline CDR1 and CDR2 sequences are SEHNR and FQNEAQ (reference sequence). CDR3 size: 13 residues.

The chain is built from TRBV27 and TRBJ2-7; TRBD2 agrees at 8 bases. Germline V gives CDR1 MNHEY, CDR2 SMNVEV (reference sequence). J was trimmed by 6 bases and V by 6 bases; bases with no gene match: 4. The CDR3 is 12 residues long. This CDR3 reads CASRAGAGEQYV. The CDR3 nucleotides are TGTGCCAGCAGAGCGGGAGCTGGCGAGCAGTACGTC.

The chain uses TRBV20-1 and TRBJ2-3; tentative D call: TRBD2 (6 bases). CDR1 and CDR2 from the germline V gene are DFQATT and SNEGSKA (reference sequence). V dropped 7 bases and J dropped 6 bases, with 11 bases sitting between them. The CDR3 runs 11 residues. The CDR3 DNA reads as TGCAGTGTGGGGAGGCAGGATACGCAGTATTTT. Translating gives CSVGRQDTQYF.

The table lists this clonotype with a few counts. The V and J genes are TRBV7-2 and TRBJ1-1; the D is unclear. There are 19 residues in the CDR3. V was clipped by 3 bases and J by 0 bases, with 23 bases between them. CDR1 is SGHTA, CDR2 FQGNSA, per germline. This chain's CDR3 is CASSFSYRTENFMNTEAFF. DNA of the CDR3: TGTGCCAGCAGCTTTTCCTACAGAACGGAGAACTTCATGAACACTGAAGCTTTCTTT.

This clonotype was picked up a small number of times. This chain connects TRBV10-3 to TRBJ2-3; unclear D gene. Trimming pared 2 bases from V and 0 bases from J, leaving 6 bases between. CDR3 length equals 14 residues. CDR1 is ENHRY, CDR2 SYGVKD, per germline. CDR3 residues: CAISEPISTDTQYF. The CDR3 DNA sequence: TGTGCCATCAGTGAGCCGATAAGCACAGATACGCAGTATTTT.